Here is one T cell receptor beta chain with its context. The antigen remains unidentified. CDR1 is SQVTM, CDR2 ANQGSEA, per germline. This CDR3 is 14 amino acids long. The J segment lost 3 bases and the V segment lost 4 bases, leaving 5 bases of the junction unmatched. This entry belongs to a study of CD8+ T cells in alopecia areata. Points from the study as a whole: TCRs were shared less clearly across patients than in mice, possibly for HLA-related reasons. More clonal than normal scalp was lesional scalp, particularly alopecia totalis/universalis.

Both peripheral blood and punch biopsies of lesional scalp skin were obtained from patients who had alopecia areata. Starting from PBMCs, sorting isolated CD4+ and CD8+ T cells. Extraction of RNA preceded its reverse transcription into cDNA, which served as the sequencing template. The data were produced by immunoSEQ multiplex PCR, yet TCRdb's version contains in-frame clones alone and is incomplete. This sample yields approximately 61,000 clones, of which around 96% are seen a single time; roughly 26% belongs to the top ten. The clonotype comes from a human donor with alopecia areata. The chain is built from TRBV29-1 and TRBJ1-3, with 8 bases fitting TRBD1. Source: CD8+ T cells sorted from blood, taken at week 0. DNA of the CDR3: TGCAGCGTTGCCGGAGACAGGGGTGGAAACACCATATATTTT. This encodes CSVAGDRGGNTIYF. Drawing the rest from reference TRBV29-1 and TRBJ1-3, the complete variable domain is SAVISQKPSRDICQRGTSLTIQCQVDSQVTMMFWYRQQPGQSLTLIATANQGSEATYESGFVIDKFPISRPNLTFSTLTVSNMSPEDSSIYLCSVAGDRGGNTIYFGEGSWLTVV.